Shown below are 25 T cell receptor beta chains from a single sample sequenced in a study of T cell responses to AZD1222 COVID-19 vaccine. The assay was immunoSEQ multiplex PCR, and TCRdb's table has in-frame clones only and misses some. Of 100,000 to 130,000 clones in the sample, more than 70% were seen once. The sequencing here drew on peripheral blood, taken on day 0 of AZD1222 vaccination. These receptor sequences come from an adult in good health.

This clone was seen only once. As DNA, the CDR3 is TGTGCCAGCAATAGTTCACCCCTCCACTTT. This sequence encodes CASNSSPLHF. The rearrangement uses TRBV28 and TRBJ1-6; D unclear. The ends were cut back, 7 bases at V and 9 bases at J, with 4 bases in the middle. From germline, CDR1 is MDHEN and CDR2 SYDVKM. The CDR3 loop spans 10 amino acids.

The genes are TRBV7-9 and TRBJ1-2, with D maybe TRBD1 (6 bases). CDR1 SEHNR and CDR2 FQNEAQ come from the germline V gene (reference sequence). The CDR3 totals 15 residues. V shed 5 bases and J shed 1 base, with 14 bases lying between them. The CDR3 spells CASSPGTPFNYGYTF. The CDR3 DNA follows: TGTGCCAGCAGCCCCGGGACACCTTTTAACTATGGCTACACCTTC.

In DNA form, the CDR3 reads TGTGCCAGCAGCCCGCCCGTGGGCGGAAACTATGGCTACACCTTC. Its protein is CASSPPVGGNYGYTF. The chain employs TRBV6-5 and TRBJ1-2; no reliable D call. The germline V and J ends were trimmed by 6 bases and 2 bases, with 16 bases remaining between them. CDR3 length: 15 residues. Germline CDR1 and CDR2: MNHEY and SVGAGI.

The chain is built from TRBV30 and TRBJ2-7; maybe TRBD2 (5 bases). Germline assignment: CDR1 GTSNPN and CDR2 SVGIG (reference sequence). The CDR3 extends over 13 amino acids. Trimming took 4 bases from V and 6 from J, leaving 16 bases between them. CDR3 loop: CAWNAGPPGEQYF. The DNA of the CDR3 is TGTGCCTGGAATGCGGGCCCTCCTGGCGAGCAGTACTTC.

The chain combines TRBV7-2 with TRBJ1-5, with a tentative D call TRBD1 (5 bases). Germline CDR1 SGHTA, CDR2 FQGNSA. The length of the CDR3 is 15 residues. The V end lost 2 bases, the J end lost 1 base, and 9 bases lay between the germline ends. The CDR3 DNA reads as TGTGCCAGCAGCTTAAGTCCAGGGAGCAATCAGCCCCAGCATTTT. Encoded protein: CASSLSPGSNQPQHF.

This chain links TRBV13 with TRBJ2-3; TRBD2 is a possible D gene (5 bases). Germline CDR1 and CDR2: PRHDT and FYEKMQ (reference sequence). V was clipped by 3 bases and J by 2 bases, with 9 bases between them. The CDR3 loop spans 14 amino acids. The CDR3 here is CASSFSGNTDTQYF. In DNA form, the CDR3 reads TGTGCCAGCAGCTTTTCCGGGAACACAGATACGCAGTATTTT.

The rearrangement links TRBV5-4 to TRBJ2-5; 8 bases align to TRBD1. Germline V gives CDR1 SGHNT, CDR2 YYREEE (reference sequence). J was trimmed by 1 base and V by 2 bases; bases with no gene match: 10. CDR3 size: 17 residues. CDR3 in amino acids: CASSFTGQGSLQETQYF. The CDR3 region has the DNA TGTGCCAGCAGCTTCACTGGACAGGGCTCTCTCCAAGAGACCCAGTACTTC.

The V call is TRBV27, the J call TRBJ2-5; 14 positions match TRBD2. V dropped 2 bases and J dropped 4; count of bases not matched to a gene: 3. In germline, CDR1 is MNHEY, CDR2 SMNVEV (reference sequence). This CDR3 has 16 residues. CDR3 in DNA: TGTGCCAGCAGTTTAGCGGGACTAGCGGGAGCAGAGACCCAGTACTTC. Protein: CASSLAGLAGAETQYF.

The V gene is TRBV5-8, the J gene TRBJ2-2; TRBD2 matches at 13 bases. With V trimmed by 4 bases and J by 4 bases, 7 bases remained unmatched. This CDR3 is built from 17 residues. CDR1 is SGHTS, CDR2 YDEGEE, per germline. CDR3 bases: TGTGCCAGCAGCCCCGCTGGGACTAGCGGGACCACCGGGGAGCTGTTTTTT. This gives the protein CASSPAGTSGTTGELFF.

The J gene is TRBJ2-7, the V gene TRBV20-1; 10 nucleotides line up with TRBD2. Germline-derived CDR1 and CDR2 are DFQATT and SNEGSKA (reference sequence). Trimming at V came to 3 bases and at J to 9 bases, leaving 8 bases not matched to a gene. This CDR3 is built from 13 residues. The CDR3 here is CSASTSGNFWQYF. CDR3 bases: TGCAGTGCTAGTACTAGCGGGAATTTTTGGCAGTACTTC.

This rearrangement joins TRBV28 to TRBJ2-2, with 9 bases fitting TRBD1. The CDR3 spans 16 residues. Trimming removed 11 bases from V and 7 bases from J; junction bases left unmatched: 17. CDR1 and CDR2 from the germline V gene are MDHEN and SYDVKM. This CDR3 reads CAPRLACRTGDGELFF. CDR3 bases: TGTGCCCCCCGGCTGGCATGCCGGACAGGGGACGGGGAGCTGTTTTTT.

This chain joins TRBV12-3 or TRBV12-4 and TRBJ1-1; D gene ambiguous. The V end lost 2 bases, the J end lost 3 bases, and 4 bases lay between the germline ends. This CDR3 has 12 amino acids. CDR3 coding DNA: TGTGCCAGCAGTTTAACGGACACTGAAGCTTTCTTT. Translating it yields CASSLTDTEAFF.

This chain uses TRBV28 with TRBJ1-4; D unresolved. V was clipped by 6 bases and J by 1 base, with 15 bases between them. Germline assignment: CDR1 MDHEN and CDR2 SYDVKM. The CDR3 is 16 residues long. This CDR3 reads CASSPLTFLTNEKLFF. The CDR3 region has the DNA TGTGCCAGCAGCCCTTTGACCTTTTTAACTAATGAAAAACTGTTTTTT.

The chain recombines TRBV20-1 with TRBJ2-1; tentative D call: TRBD2 (5 bases). The CDR3 extends over 14 amino acids. Trimming shortened V by 3 bases and J by 1 base, and 10 bases separated the two germline ends. CDR1 is DFQATT and CDR2 is SNEGSKA in the germline V gene (reference sequence). Here the CDR3 DNA reads TGCAGTGCTAGTAAGGCGGGTTCCTACAATGAGCAGTTCTTC. Translation: CSASKAGSYNEQFF.

The chain recombines TRBV19 with TRBJ2-5, with D unclear. CDR1 LNHDA and CDR2 SQIVND come from the germline V gene (reference sequence). Trimming left V 6 bases short and J 2 bases short, with 16 bases between. The CDR3 covers 15 residues. CDR3 DNA: TGTGCCAGTAGATCCCCAGCCGCCGGGCAAGAGACCCAGTACTTC. Translated, it gives CASRSPAAGQETQYF.

This sequence joins TRBV6-4 and TRBJ1-1; D uncertain. CDR1 is MRHNA, CDR2 SNTAGT, per germline. This CDR3 is 14 amino acids long. The germline V and J ends were trimmed by 0 bases and 1 base, with 6 bases remaining between them. CDR3 sequence (DNA): TGTGCCAGCAGTGACTCCTCACGGAACACTGAAGCTTTCTTT. It yields the protein CASSDSSRNTEAFF.

The chain recombines TRBV19 with TRBJ1-1, with a weak D call TRBD1 (6 bases). The CDR3 totals 14 residues. In germline, CDR1 is LNHDA, CDR2 SQIVND (reference sequence). Trimming stripped 3 bases from V and 5 bases from J, with 13 bases between. The DNA of the CDR3 is TGTGCCAGTAGTATCGGACAGTCGGGAACTGAAGCTTTCTTT. Protein sequence: CASSIGQSGTEAFF.

This clone was observed a handful of times. J is TRBJ1-4 and V is TRBV5-3; no reliable D call. TRBV5-3 is treated as an ORF (open reading frame) with a function not yet certain. The CDR3 is 10 amino acids. V was cut by 3 bases and J by 9 bases, with 3 bases left in between. The CDR3 spells CARSSKKLFF. The CDR3 DNA sequence: TGTGCCAGAAGCTCCAAAAAACTGTTTTTT.

CDR3 region: CAIGEGPPSGNTIYF. The CDR3 DNA reads TGTGCCATCGGGGAAGGGCCTCCATCTGGAAACACCATATATTTT. This chain uses TRBV10-3 with TRBJ1-3; no clear D gene. The CDR3 consists of 15 residues. The V gene's germline CDR1 is ENHRY and CDR2 SYGVKD. V was pared by 8 bases and J by 1 base, with 15 bases between.

The chain recombines TRBV24-1 with TRBJ2-1; possible D gene TRBD2, 6 bases. The V and J ends lost 2 bases and 8 bases respectively, with 18 bases between them. Per the germline V gene, CDR1 is KGHDR and CDR2 is SFDVKD. CDR3 size: 16 residues. CDR3 in amino acids: CATSDSASDRRHEQFF. The CDR3 bases are TGTGCCACCAGTGATTCGGCTAGCGACCGTAGACATGAGCAGTTCTTC.

CDR3 loop: CATSRGAANTGELFF. CDR3 DNA: TGTGCCACCAGCAGAGGGGCAGCGAACACCGGGGAGCTGTTTTTT. The gene calls are TRBV15 and TRBJ2-2, with unresolved D. This CDR3 is built from 15 residues. Trimming took off 1 base at V and 0 bases at J, with 6 bases between the two ends. Germline V gene sequence: CDR1 LNHNV, CDR2 YYDKDF (reference sequence).

This chain uses TRBV2 with TRBJ2-4, with 7 positions matching TRBD1. CDR1 and CDR2 (germline): SNHLY, FYNNEI. V trimming: 6 bases; J trimming: 6 bases; junction bases outside the gene matches: 11. This CDR3 has 15 residues. The DNA for the CDR3 is TGTGCCAGCAGCCCGACGACAGGGAGATCAAACATTCAGTACTTC. It yields the protein CASSPTTGRSNIQYF.

The chain employs TRBV6-1 and TRBJ2-7; 9 bases match TRBD2. Germline V gives CDR1 MNHNS, CDR2 SASEGT. The CDR3 totals 16 residues. The J segment lost 0 bases and the V segment lost 3 bases, leaving 6 bases of the junction unmatched. The CDR3 DNA sequence: TGTGCCAGCAGTGAGGCTAGCGGGGATAGCTCCTACGAGCAGTACTTC. This sequence encodes CASSEASGDSSYEQYF.

The V call is TRBV14, the J call TRBJ1-5, with a weak D call TRBD1 (5 bases). The CDR3 is made up of 13 amino acids. The germline V gene has CDR1 SGHDN and CDR2 FVKESK. The ends were cut back, 6 bases at V and 7 bases at J, with 13 bases in the middle. The CDR3 reads CASSRSEGQPQHF. The CDR3 DNA is TGTGCCAGCAGTAGGAGTGAGGGGCAGCCCCAGCATTTT. Drawing the rest from reference TRBV14 and TRBJ1-5, the complete variable domain is EAGVTQFPSHSVIEKGQTVTLRCDPISGHDNLYWYRRVMGKEIKFLLHFVKESKQDESGMPNNRFLAERTGGTYSTLKVQPAELEDSGVYFCASSRSEGQPQHFGDGTRLSIL.

The chain is built from TRBV6-8 and TRBJ1-2; unclear D gene. Per the germline V gene, CDR1 is MNHGY and CDR2 is SAAAGT. Trimming removed 0 bases at V and 5 bases at J, with 10 bases between. The CDR3 consists of 14 residues. The CDR3 DNA sequence: TGTGCCAGCAGTTACTCGAAAGGTGCATATGGCTACACCTTC. Encoded protein: CASSYSKGAYGYTF.